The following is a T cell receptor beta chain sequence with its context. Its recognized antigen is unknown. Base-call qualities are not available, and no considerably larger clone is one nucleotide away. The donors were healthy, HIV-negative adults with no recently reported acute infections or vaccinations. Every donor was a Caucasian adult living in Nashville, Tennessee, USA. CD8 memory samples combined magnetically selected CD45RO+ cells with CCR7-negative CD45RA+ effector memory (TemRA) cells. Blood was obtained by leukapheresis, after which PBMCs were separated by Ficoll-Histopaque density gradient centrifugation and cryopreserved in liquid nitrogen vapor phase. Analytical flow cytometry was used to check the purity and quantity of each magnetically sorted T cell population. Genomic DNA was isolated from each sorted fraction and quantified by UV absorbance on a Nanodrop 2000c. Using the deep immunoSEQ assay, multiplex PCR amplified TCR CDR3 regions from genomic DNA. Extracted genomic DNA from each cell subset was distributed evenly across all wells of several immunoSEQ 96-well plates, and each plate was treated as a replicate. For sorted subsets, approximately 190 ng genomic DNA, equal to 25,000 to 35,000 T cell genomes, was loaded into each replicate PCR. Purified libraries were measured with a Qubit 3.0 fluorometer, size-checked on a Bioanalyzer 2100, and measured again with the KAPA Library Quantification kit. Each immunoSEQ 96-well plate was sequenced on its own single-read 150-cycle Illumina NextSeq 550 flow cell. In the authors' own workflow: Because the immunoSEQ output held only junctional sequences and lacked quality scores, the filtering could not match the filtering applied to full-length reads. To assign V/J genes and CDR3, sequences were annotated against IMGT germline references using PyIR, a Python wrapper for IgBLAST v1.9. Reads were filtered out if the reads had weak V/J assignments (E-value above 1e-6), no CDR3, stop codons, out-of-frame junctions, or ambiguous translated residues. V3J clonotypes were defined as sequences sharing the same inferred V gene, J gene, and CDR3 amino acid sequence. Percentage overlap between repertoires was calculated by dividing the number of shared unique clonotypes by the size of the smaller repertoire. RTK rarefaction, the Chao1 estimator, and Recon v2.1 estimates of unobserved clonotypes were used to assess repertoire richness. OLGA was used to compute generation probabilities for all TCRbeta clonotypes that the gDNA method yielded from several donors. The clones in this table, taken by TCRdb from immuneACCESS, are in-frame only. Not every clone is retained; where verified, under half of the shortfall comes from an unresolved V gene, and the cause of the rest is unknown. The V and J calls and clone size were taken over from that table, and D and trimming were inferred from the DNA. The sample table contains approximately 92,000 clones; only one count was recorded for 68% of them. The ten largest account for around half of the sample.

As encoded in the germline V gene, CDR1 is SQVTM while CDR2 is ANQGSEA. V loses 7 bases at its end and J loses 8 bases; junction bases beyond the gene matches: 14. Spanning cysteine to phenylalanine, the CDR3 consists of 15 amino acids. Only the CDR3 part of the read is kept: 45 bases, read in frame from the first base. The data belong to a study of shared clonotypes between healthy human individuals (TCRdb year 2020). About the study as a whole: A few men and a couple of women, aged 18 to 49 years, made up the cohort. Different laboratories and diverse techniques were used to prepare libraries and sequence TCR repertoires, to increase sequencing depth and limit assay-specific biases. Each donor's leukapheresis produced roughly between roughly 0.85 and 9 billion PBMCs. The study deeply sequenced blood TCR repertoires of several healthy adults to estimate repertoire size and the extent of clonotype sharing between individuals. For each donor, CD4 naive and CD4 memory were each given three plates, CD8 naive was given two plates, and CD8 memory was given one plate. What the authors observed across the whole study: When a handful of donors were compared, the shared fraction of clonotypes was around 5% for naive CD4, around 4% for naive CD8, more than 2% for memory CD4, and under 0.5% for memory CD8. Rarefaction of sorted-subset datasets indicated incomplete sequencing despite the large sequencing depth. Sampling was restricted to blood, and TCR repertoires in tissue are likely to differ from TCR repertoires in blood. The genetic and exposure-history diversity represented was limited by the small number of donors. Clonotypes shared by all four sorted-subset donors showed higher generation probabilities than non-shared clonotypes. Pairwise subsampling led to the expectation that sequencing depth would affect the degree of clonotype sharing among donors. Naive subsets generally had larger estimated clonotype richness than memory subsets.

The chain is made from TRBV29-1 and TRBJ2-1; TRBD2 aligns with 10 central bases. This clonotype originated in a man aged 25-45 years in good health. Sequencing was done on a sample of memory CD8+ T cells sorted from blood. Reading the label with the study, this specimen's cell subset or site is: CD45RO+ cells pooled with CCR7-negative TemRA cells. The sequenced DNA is TGCAGCGCCCTCGGAGTAGCGGGAGGCGGCGATGAGCAGTTCTTC. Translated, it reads CSALGVAGGGDEQFF.